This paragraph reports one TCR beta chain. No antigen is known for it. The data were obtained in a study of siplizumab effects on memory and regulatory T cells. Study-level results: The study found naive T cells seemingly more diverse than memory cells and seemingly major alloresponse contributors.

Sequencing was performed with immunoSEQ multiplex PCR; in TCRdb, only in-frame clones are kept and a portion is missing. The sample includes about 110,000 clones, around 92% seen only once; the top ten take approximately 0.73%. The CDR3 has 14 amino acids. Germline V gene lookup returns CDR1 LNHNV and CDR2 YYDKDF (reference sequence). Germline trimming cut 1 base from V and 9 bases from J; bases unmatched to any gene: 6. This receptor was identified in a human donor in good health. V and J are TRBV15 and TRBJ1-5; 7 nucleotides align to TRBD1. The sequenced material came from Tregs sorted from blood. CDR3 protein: CATSRGQGPLPQHF. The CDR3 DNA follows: TGTGCCACCAGCAGAGGACAGGGTCCTTTGCCCCAGCATTTT.